This TCR beta chain stems from a study of blood T cell repertoires in COVID-19. Study context: There were acute and convalescent COVID-19 samples, and they came from the United States, Italy and Spain.

The CDR3 is 14 residues long. The germline V and J ends were trimmed by 0 bases and 5 bases, with 11 bases remaining between them. Germline lookup yields CDR1 SEHNR and CDR2 FQNEAQ (reference sequence). Per the original data handling: Nucleated cell number was recorded as an estimate derived from reference gene primer amplification. TCRdb's table, derived via immunoSEQ multiplex PCR, lists solely in-frame clones and lacks some. V and J calls and clone size come straight from that table; D and trimming were deduced from the DNA. The repertoire holds approximately 68,000 clones, with roughly three quarters as singletons. In this sample, this clone turned up a few times.

This chain uses TRBV7-9 with TRBJ2-7; perhaps TRBD2 as D (6 bases). Sample: peripheral blood. The TCR originated in a human donor in a cohort sampled during active COVID-19. The CDR3 spells CASSLAGGADEQYF. The CDR3 DNA sequence: TGTGCCAGCAGCTTAGCGGGAGGTGCCGACGAGCAGTACTTC. The variable domain in full, completed from reference TRBV7-9 and TRBJ2-7, reads DTGVSQNPRHKITKRGQNVTFRCDPISEHNRLYWYRQTLGQGPEFLTYFQNEAQLEKSRLLSDRFSAERPKGSFSTLEIQRTEQGDSAMYLCASSLAGGADEQYFGPGTRLTVT.